This T cell receptor (beta chain) was captured by sequencing in a study of radiotherapy plus CTLA-4 blockade in lung cancer. About the research overall: Among all patients, about 19% showed objective responses, while 30% to 40% had disease control.

On this clone: Its antigen remains unidentified.

Findings and caveats of the study: Together with interferon-beta, which increased in serum after radiation, early dynamic changes in blood T cell clones were reportedly the best predictors of response. In blood, after radiotherapy plus ipilimumab, tumor-derived TCR clones expanded.

Focal radiation plus CTLA-4 blockade with ipilimumab was administered to patients who had chemo-refractory metastatic non-small-cell lung cancer. Here immunoSEQ multiplex PCR was the method, and the copy in TCRdb shows in-frame clones only, minus some. The repertoire holds tens of thousands of clones, with under 85% as singletons. The CDR3 has 16 amino acids. The genes are TRBV12-1 and TRBJ2-4; the tabulated D call, TRBD2, remains unverified against the DNA. TRBV12-1 corresponds to a pseudogene. Sequences were derived from peripheral blood, sampled from a patient treated with radiotherapy plus ipilimumab. The TCR originated in a human donor with non-small cell lung cancer whose response to radiotherapy plus ipilimumab could not be evaluated. CDR3 nucleotide sequence: TGTGCCAGCAGCTTAATAGCGGCTCTAGCCAAAAACATTCAGTACTTC. Its translation: CASSLIAALAKNIQYF.